A single T cell receptor beta chain is shown here with its context. The antigen remains undetermined. The entry originates in a study of cytomegalovirus exposure and HLA in healthy donors. Study-wide context: The same platform was used for the 130 or so validation repertoires as for the approximately 630 first-cohort repertoires, as reported in a later analysis.

Some clones are missing from TCRdb's copy, which holds only in-frame ones; the method was immunoSEQ multiplex PCR. The table has 60,000 to 90,000 clones, about 95% seen once; the top ten hold 0.63%. The CDR3 is made up of 14 amino acids. Per the germline V gene, CDR1 is SGHRS and CDR2 is YFSETQ. V lost 0 bases, J lost 0 bases, and 6 bases lay in between. The study, taken as a whole, reports: Investigators reported 164 TCR beta chains as tied to cytomegalovirus. Usually a TCR sequence was rare, but some public TCRs were found in many donors. Specificity of three CMV-associated chains for CMV antigens was verified in vitro.

The sample was PBMCs. V usage is TRBV5-1 and J usage is TRBJ1-2; no clear D gene. This clonotype was sampled from a woman under 30 in good health and CMV-seronegative. Written as DNA, the CDR3 is TGCGCCAGCAGCTTGGAGCATACTAACTATGGCTACACCTTC. Its translation: CASSLEHTNYGYTF.